The 23 T cell receptor beta chains listed next were all sequenced from one sample in a study of T cells in narcolepsy. The method was immunoSEQ multiplex PCR; TCRdb's version includes in-frame clones alone and lacks a portion of them. The sample shows 30,000 to 40,000 clones, around 83% of them seen only once. The specimen sequenced was CD45RA- memory CD4+ T cells from PBMCs. These receptors originate from a human donor with narcolepsy.

The rearrangement uses TRBV19 and TRBJ1-4; no reliable D call. Germline CDR1 reads LNHDA; CDR2 reads SQIVND (reference sequence). Trimming pared 3 bases from V and 7 bases from J, leaving 9 bases between. This CDR3 is 13 amino acids long. The CDR3 sequence: CASSISGAEKLFF. The CDR3 region has the DNA TGTGCCAGTAGTATCTCAGGAGCTGAAAAACTGTTTTTT.

About this clone itself: Other DNA sequences of this sample code for an identical CDR3. V and J are TRBV6-5 and TRBJ2-1; TRBD2 agrees at 11 bases. With V trimmed by 7 bases and J by 4 bases, 6 bases remained unmatched. Germline V gene data show CDR1 as MNHEY and CDR2 as SVGAGI. The CDR3 is 15 residues long. CDR3: CASIATSGIYNEQFF. CDR3 DNA: TGTGCCAGCATCGCGACTAGCGGGATTTACAATGAGCAGTTCTTC.

The genes are TRBV18 and TRBJ2-2; no definite D call. The V and J ends lost 3 bases and 5 bases respectively, with 19 bases between them. Germline-derived CDR1 and CDR2 are KGHSH and LQKENI. There are 17 residues in the CDR3. The CDR3 protein is CASSPPGQELQTGELFF. CDR3 in DNA: TGTGCCAGCTCACCCCCCGGGCAGGAACTTCAGACCGGGGAGCTGTTTTTT. The full variable domain, completed using reference TRBV18 and TRBJ2-2, is NAGVMQNPRHLVRRRGQEARLRCSPMKGHSHVYWYRQLPEEGLKFMVYLQKENIIDESGMPKERFSAEFPKEGPSILRIQQVVRGDSAAYFCASSPPGQELQTGELFFGEGSRLTVL.

The V and J genes are TRBV29-1 and TRBJ1-1, with D uncertain. Deletions cut 6 bases from V and 5 bases from J, with 19 bases between. Germline loops: CDR1 SQVTM, CDR2 ANQGSEA. This CDR3 has 14 residues. The CDR3 nucleotides are TGCAGCGTGTCTTCGACCCGCAGGAGTACTGAAGCTTTCTTT. Encoded protein: CSVSSTRRSTEAFF.

V usage is TRBV30 and J usage is TRBJ1-3; 8 bases are a match to TRBD1. There are 13 residues in the CDR3. CDR1 GTSNPN and CDR2 SVGIG come from the germline V gene (reference sequence). V was pared by 3 bases and J by 7 bases, with 5 bases of the junction left unmatched. This chain's CDR3 is CAWRVQGANTIYF. CDR3 DNA sequence: TGTGCCTGGAGGGTCCAGGGGGCGAACACCATATATTTT.

V gene TRBV7-2 combines with J gene TRBJ2-1; 7 bases match TRBD1. J was trimmed by 6 bases and V by 1 base; bases with no gene match: 6. The CDR3 sequence is 15 residues long. CDR1 and CDR2 (germline): SGHTA, FQGNSA. Here the CDR3 DNA reads TGTGCCAGCAGCTTAGACAGGGGAAGAGGCAATGAGCAGTTCTTC. This translates into CASSLDRGRGNEQFF.

V is TRBV2 and J is TRBJ2-4; the D is unclear. The CDR3 contains 13 residues. Germline CDR1 and CDR2: SNHLY and FYNNEI. The germline V and J ends were trimmed by 7 bases and 11 bases, with 18 bases remaining between them. CDR3: CASNGVFEPLQYF. The DNA for the CDR3 is TGTGCCAGCAATGGGGTTTTCGAACCCCTTCAGTACTTC.

This chain connects TRBV5-1 to TRBJ1-1, with 7 positions matching TRBD1. With 4 bases clipped from V and 1 base from J, the junction kept 4 bases outside the gene matches. Per germline, CDR1 SGHRS and CDR2 YFSETQ. The CDR3 sequence is 14 residues long. CDR3 in DNA: TGCGCCAGCAGCGCCGGGACAGAGAACACTGAAGCTTTCTTT. It specifies CASSAGTENTEAFF. Based on the CDR3 plus reference TRBV5-1 and TRBJ1-1, the full variable domain is KAGVTQTPRYLIKTRGQQVTLSCSPISGHRSVSWYQQTPGQGLQFLFEYFSETQRNKGNFPGRFSGRQFSNSRSEMNVSTLELGDSALYLCASSAGTENTEAFFGQGTRLTVV.

The chain is built from TRBV30 and TRBJ2-2, with D tentatively TRBD1 (6 bases). Looked up from germline, CDR1 is GTSNPN and CDR2 is SVGIG (reference sequence). The V end was cut by 3 bases, the J end by 4 bases, with 15 bases between. The CDR3 is made up of 15 amino acids. The CDR3 is CAWSHPGAGTGELFF. CDR3 in DNA: TGTGCCTGGAGCCACCCAGGGGCAGGCACCGGGGAGCTGTTTTTT.

The rearrangement uses TRBV2 and TRBJ1-6; D possibly corresponds to TRBD1 (5 bases). Germline values: CDR1 SNHLY, CDR2 FYNNEI. This CDR3 has 13 residues. Trimming took 9 bases from V and 10 from J, leaving 16 bases between them. The CDR3 loop reads CASHMSGQSPLHF. As DNA, the CDR3 is TGTGCCAGTCACATGTCGGGGCAATCACCCCTCCACTTT. The variable domain in full, with the rest retrieved from reference TRBV2 and TRBJ1-6, is EPEVTQTPSHQVTQMGQEVILRCVPISNHLYFYWYRQILGQKVEFLVSFYNNEISEKSEIFDDQFSVERPDGSNFTLKIRSTKLEDSAMYFCASHMSGQSPLHFGNGTRLTVT.

Only one count was recorded for this clone. The genes are TRBV9 and TRBJ1-2; tentative D call: TRBD1 (5 bases). Germline-derived CDR1 and CDR2 are SGDLS and YYNGEE. The ends were cut back, 3 bases at V and 7 bases at J, with 22 bases in the middle. This CDR3 is 16 amino acids long. The CDR3 region is CASSADLDLLGTGYTF. The CDR3 DNA follows: TGTGCCAGCAGCGCCGACTTAGATCTCCTGGGGACTGGCTACACCTTC.

In its sample, this clone was seen once. This chain connects TRBV19 to TRBJ2-5, with D hard to call. This CDR3 has 13 residues. Per germline, CDR1 LNHDA and CDR2 SQIVND (reference sequence). With 2 bases removed from V and 3 bases from J, the gap between germline ends came to 7 bases. CDR3 loop: CASSITGKETQYF. CDR3 nucleotides: TGTGCCAGTAGTATAACTGGGAAAGAGACCCAGTACTTC.

The rearrangement uses TRBV29-1 and TRBJ1-2, with D uncertain. Between the trimmed V and J ends, which lost 4 bases and 8 bases, there was a span of 11 bases. This CDR3 has 11 amino acids. Germline CDR1 SQVTM, CDR2 ANQGSEA. This CDR3 reads CSVGVGEGYTF. The CDR3, as DNA: TGCAGCGTTGGGGTCGGCGAGGGCTACACCTTC. The entire variable domain, with the rest obtained from reference TRBV29-1 and TRBJ1-2, is as follows: SAVISQKPSRDICQRGTSLTIQCQVDSQVTMMFWYRQQPGQSLTLIATANQGSEATYESGFVIDKFPISRPNLTFSTLTVSNMSPEDSSIYLCSVGVGEGYTFGSGTRLTVV.

A single count supports this clone. J is TRBJ2-3 and V is TRBV9; TRBD2 agrees at 9 bases. The CDR3 has 15 residues. CDR1 is SGDLS, CDR2 YYNGEE, per germline. J lost 2 bases, V lost 2 bases, and 3 bases had no gene match. The CDR3 sequence: CASSVSGGITDTQYF. The CDR3 bases are TGTGCCAGCAGCGTTAGCGGGGGAATCACAGATACGCAGTATTTT. Complete variable domain (other parts from reference TRBV9 and TRBJ2-3): DSGVTQTPKHLITATGQRVTLRCSPRSGDLSVYWYQQSLDQGLQFLIQYYNGEERAKGNILERFSAQQFPDLHSELNLSSLELGDSALYFCASSVSGGITDTQYFGPGTRLTVL.

J is TRBJ1-5 and V is TRBV23-1, with D unclear. TRBV23-1 is treated as an ORF (open reading frame) with a function not yet certain. There are 15 residues in the CDR3. With 0 bases removed from V and 2 bases from J, the gap between germline ends came to 8 bases. CDR3 bases: TGCGCCAGCAGTCAATCTGGGGAGGGCAATCAGCCCCAGCATTTT. Protein: CASSQSGEGNQPQHF.

V gene TRBV6-4 combines with J gene TRBJ2-1; D possibly corresponds to TRBD1 (5 bases). The CDR3 covers 16 residues. Per the germline V gene, CDR1 is MRHNA and CDR2 is SNTAGT. V was pared by 2 bases and J by 0 bases, with 11 bases between. Here the CDR3 reads CASSDEGVRSYNEQFF. For the CDR3, the DNA is TGTGCCAGCAGTGACGAAGGGGTTCGCTCCTACAATGAGCAGTTCTTC.

The chain uses TRBV27 and TRBJ1-1, with 9 bases identical to TRBD1. CDR1 and CDR2 from the germline V gene are MNHEY and SMNVEV (reference sequence). The junction had 15 bases not matched to a gene; V was cut back by 5 bases and J by 11 bases. The CDR3 consists of 15 residues. The CDR3 reads CASSPRPDRGRAAFF. CDR3 in DNA: TGTGCCAGCAGTCCTCGCCCCGACAGGGGGAGAGCGGCTTTCTTT.

This sequence joins TRBV29-1 and TRBJ1-1; D unresolved. The CDR3 has 11 residues. V shed 5 bases and J shed 5 bases, with 9 bases lying between them. Germline V gene data show CDR1 as SQVTM and CDR2 as ANQGSEA. CDR3 DNA sequence: TGCAGCGTTCGGCAAGTGACTGAAGCTTTCTTT. This codes for CSVRQVTEAFF.

This clone has more than one count but fewer than ten. The rearrangement joins TRBV11-1 to TRBJ2-7; maybe TRBD2 (5 bases). The CDR3 is made up of 14 amino acids. Trimming took off 1 base at V and 2 bases at J, with 9 bases between the two ends. Germline loops: CDR1 SGHAT, CDR2 FQDESV (reference sequence). The CDR3 spells CASSLERGAYEQYF. The CDR3 DNA reads TGTGCCAGCAGCTTAGAACGGGGTGCCTACGAGCAGTACTTC.

This chain connects TRBV6-1 to TRBJ2-3; a possible D gene is TRBD1 (6 bases). Trimming shortened V by 6 bases and J by 9 bases, and 16 bases separated the two germline ends. Germline-derived CDR1 and CDR2 are MNHNS and SASEGT. CDR3 length equals 13 residues. CDR3 nucleotides: TGTGCCAGCAGCAAAGTGGACAGTCCGACGCAGTATTTT. This sequence encodes CASSKVDSPTQYF.

J is TRBJ1-2 and V is TRBV10-3, with a possible D match to TRBD1 (5 bases). Trimming stripped 6 bases from V and 1 base from J, with 15 bases between. The CDR3 runs to 15 residues. In germline, CDR1 is ENHRY, CDR2 SYGVKD. CDR3 DNA sequence: TGTGCCATCAGACCCGGGGCCAGAGATAACTATGGCTACACCTTC. The encoded protein is CAIRPGARDNYGYTF.

The rearrangement links TRBV20-1 to TRBJ1-1; weak D call: TRBD1 (6 bases). Trimming took 4 bases from V and 10 from J, leaving 10 bases between them. This CDR3 comprises 10 residues. Germline V gene sequence: CDR1 DFQATT, CDR2 SNEGSKA (reference sequence). CDR3 DNA: TGCAGTGCTAAACGGGGGCGAGCTTTCTTT. Encoded protein: CSAKRGRAFF.

This clone has a single count. DNA for the CDR3: TGTGCCAGCGGACAGGTCAACTATAATTCACCCCTCCACTTT. This encodes CASGQVNYNSPLHF. This chain joins TRBV2 and TRBJ1-6; 7 nucleotides line up with TRBD1. The CDR3 has 14 amino acids. Germline CDR1 is SNHLY and CDR2 is FYNNEI. With V trimmed by 8 bases and J by 3 bases, 4 bases remained unmatched. Full variable domain (outside the CDR3, taken from reference TRBV2 and TRBJ1-6): EPEVTQTPSHQVTQMGQEVILRCVPISNHLYFYWYRQILGQKVEFLVSFYNNEISEKSEIFDDQFSVERPDGSNFTLKIRSTKLEDSAMYFCASGQVNYNSPLHFGNGTRLTVT.